This T cell receptor (beta chain) was sequenced during a study of blood T cells in healthy people across ages. This clonotype was picked up one time. Its cognate antigen is unknown. With a J-beta primer mix and a sample-barcoded 5' primer, a second PCR ran roughly 6 to 11 cycles. Tags on each cDNA molecule came from a template-switch adaptor with 12 random nucleotides. From the 5' RACE reads, TCRdb called clonotypes with MiXCR, one entry per CDR3 protein. The sample includes about 1.8 million distinct CDR3 sequences, around 48% of them seen just once. Healthy individuals of Caucasian origin from Russia, aged roughly 6 to 95, served as donors. Overall study results and limits: Roughly linear age-related decline in beta diversity appeared, significant by age about 37. Naive CD4+ cells and diversity were both higher in long-lived donors than in aged donors.

The TCR was taken from a woman aged 40 to 50 in good health. Sequencing input: blood.

The CDR3 here is CSARAQRAYNEQFF. CDR3 DNA sequence: TGCAGTGCTAGAGCCCAGCGGGCCTACAATGAGCAGTTCTTC. The chain employs TRBV20-1 and TRBJ2-1; weak D call: TRBD2 (6 bases). The V end was cut by 1 base, the J end by 2 bases, with 9 bases between. The CDR3 sequence is 14 residues long. Germline-derived CDR1 and CDR2 are DFQATT and SNEGSKA (reference sequence).